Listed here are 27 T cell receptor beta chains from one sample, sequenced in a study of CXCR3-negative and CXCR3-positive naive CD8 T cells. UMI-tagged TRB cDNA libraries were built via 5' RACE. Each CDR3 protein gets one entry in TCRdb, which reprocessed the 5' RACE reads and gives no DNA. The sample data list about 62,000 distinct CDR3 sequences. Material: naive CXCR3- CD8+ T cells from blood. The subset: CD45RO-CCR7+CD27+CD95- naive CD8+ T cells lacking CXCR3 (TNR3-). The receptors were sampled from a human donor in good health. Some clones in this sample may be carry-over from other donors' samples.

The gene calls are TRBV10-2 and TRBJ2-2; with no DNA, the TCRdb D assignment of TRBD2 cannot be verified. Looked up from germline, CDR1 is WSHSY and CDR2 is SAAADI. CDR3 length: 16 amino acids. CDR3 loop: CASSPSGDLNTGELFF.

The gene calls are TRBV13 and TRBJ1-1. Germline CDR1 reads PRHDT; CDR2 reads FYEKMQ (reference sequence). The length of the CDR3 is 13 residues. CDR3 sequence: CASSFAGHTEAFF.

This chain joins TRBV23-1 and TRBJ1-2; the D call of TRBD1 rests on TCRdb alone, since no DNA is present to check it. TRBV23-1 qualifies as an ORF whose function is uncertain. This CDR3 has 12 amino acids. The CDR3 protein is CASRRDRDGYTF.

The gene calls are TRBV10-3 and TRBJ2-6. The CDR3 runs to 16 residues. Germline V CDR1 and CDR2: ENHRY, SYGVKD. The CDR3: CAISESGGSGANVLTF.

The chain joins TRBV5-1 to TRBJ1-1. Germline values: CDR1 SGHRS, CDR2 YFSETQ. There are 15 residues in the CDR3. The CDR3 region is CASSNPQAMNTEAFF. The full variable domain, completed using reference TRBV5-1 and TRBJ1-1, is KAGVTQTPRYLIKTRGQQVTLSCSPISGHRSVSWYQQTPGQGLQFLFEYFSETQRNKGNFPGRFSGRQFSNSRSEMNVSTLELGDSALYLCASSNPQAMNTEAFFGQGTRLTVV.

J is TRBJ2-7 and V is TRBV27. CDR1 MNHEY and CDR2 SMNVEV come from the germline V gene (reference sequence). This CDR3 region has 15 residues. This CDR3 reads CASSYIGPSSYEQYF.

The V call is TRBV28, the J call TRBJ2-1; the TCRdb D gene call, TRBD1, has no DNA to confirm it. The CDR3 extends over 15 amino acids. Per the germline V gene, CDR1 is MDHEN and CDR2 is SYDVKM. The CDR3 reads CASYRTGVSYNEQFF.

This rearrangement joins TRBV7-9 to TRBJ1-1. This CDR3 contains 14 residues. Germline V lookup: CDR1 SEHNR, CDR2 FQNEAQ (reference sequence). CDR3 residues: CASSSPERNTEAFF.

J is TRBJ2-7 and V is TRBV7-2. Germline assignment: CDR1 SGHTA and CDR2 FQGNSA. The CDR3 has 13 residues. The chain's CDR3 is CASSLGIGYEQYF.

The CDR3 region is CASSATGADTEAFF. The chain joins TRBV5-1 to TRBJ1-1; TCRdb selects TRBD1, and the lack of DNA leaves this call unchecked. Germline assignment: CDR1 SGHRS and CDR2 YFSETQ. This CDR3 comprises 14 residues.

CDR3: CASSLGGMNTEAFF. This rearrangement joins TRBV7-2 to TRBJ1-1. Germline CDR1 is SGHTA and CDR2 is FQGNSA. The CDR3 is 14 residues long. Looking up the rest from reference TRBV7-2 and TRBJ1-1 gives the full variable domain: GAGVSQSPSNKVTEKGKDVELRCDPISGHTALYWYRQSLGQGLEFLIYFQGNSAPDKSGLPSDRFSAERTGGSVSTLTIQRTQQEDSAVYLCASSLGGMNTEAFFGQGTRLTVV.

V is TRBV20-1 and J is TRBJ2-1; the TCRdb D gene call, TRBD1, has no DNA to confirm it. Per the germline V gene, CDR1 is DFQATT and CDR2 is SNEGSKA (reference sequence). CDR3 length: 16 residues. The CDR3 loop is CSARDLAGIGYNEQFF.

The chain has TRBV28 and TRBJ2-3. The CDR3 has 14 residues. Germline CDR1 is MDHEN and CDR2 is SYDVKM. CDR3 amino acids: CASSLWQGPDTQYF.

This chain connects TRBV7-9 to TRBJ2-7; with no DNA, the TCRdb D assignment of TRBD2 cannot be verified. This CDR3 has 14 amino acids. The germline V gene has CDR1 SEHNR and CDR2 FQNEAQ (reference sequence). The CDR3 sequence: CASSGGEEFYEQYF. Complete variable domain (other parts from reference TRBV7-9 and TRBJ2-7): DTGVSQNPRHKITKRGQNVTFRCDPISEHNRLYWYRQTLGQGPEFLTYFQNEAQLEKSRLLSDRFSAERPKGSFSTLEIQRTEQGDSAMYLCASSGGEEFYEQYFGPGTRLTVT.

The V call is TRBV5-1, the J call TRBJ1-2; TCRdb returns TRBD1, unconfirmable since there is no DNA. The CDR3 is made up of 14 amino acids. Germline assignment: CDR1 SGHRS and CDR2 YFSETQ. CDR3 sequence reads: CASSFGHPNYGYTF.

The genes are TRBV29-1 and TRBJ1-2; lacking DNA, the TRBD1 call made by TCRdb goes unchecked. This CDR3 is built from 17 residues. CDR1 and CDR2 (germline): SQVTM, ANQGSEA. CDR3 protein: CSVDSGSGAPDNYGYTF. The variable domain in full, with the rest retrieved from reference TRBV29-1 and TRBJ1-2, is SAVISQKPSRDICQRGTSLTIQCQVDSQVTMMFWYRQQPGQSLTLIATANQGSEATYESGFVIDKFPISRPNLTFSTLTVSNMSPEDSSIYLCSVDSGSGAPDNYGYTFGSGTRLTVV.

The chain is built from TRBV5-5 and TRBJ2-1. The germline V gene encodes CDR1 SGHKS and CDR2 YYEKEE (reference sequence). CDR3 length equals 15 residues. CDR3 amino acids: CASSFYLSSYNEQFF.

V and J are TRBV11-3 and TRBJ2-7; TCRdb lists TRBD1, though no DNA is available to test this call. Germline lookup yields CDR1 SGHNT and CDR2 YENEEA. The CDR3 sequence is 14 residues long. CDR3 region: CASSSRDEAYEQYF.

This CDR3 reads CSARDISGIYNEQFF. The chain recombines TRBV20-1 with TRBJ2-1. CDR3 size: 15 residues. Germline loops: CDR1 DFQATT, CDR2 SNEGSKA (reference sequence).

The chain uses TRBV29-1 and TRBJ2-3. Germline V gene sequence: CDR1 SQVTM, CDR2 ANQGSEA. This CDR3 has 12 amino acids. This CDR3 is CSVVDVPDTQYF.

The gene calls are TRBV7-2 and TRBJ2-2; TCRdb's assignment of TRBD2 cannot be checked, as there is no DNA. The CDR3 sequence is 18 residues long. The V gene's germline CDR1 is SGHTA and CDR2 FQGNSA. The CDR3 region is CASSTQGLAGGPPGELFF.

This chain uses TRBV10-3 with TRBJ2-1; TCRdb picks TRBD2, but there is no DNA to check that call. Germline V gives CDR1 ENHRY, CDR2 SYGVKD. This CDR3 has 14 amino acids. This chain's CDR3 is CAIAGLAGGDEQFF.

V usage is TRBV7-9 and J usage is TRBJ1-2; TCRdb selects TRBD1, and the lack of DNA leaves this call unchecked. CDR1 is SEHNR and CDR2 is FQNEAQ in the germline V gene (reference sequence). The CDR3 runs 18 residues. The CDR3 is CASSLGGRDAGSNYGYTF.

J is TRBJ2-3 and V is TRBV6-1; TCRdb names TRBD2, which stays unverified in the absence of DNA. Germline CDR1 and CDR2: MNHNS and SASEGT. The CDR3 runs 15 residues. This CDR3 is CASSELAGGPDTQYF.

CDR3 residues: CASSQSPDIVYEQYF. This chain connects TRBV3-1 to TRBJ2-7. This CDR3 is built from 15 residues. CDR1 is LGHDT, CDR2 YNNKEL, per germline (reference sequence).

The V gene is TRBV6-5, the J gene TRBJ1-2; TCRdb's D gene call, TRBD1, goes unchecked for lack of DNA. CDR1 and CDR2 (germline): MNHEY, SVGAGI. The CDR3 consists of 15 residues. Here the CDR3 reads CASSYLRDAAGGYTF.

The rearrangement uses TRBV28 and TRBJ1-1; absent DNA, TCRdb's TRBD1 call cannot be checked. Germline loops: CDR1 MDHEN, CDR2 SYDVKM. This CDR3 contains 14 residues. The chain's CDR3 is CASIFRGLNTEAFF. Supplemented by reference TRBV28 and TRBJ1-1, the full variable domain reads DVKVTQSSRYLVKRTGEKVFLECVQDMDHENMFWYRQDPGLGLRLIYFSYDVKMKEKGDIPEGYSVSREKKERFSLILESASTNQTSMYLCASIFRGLNTEAFFGQGTRLTVV.